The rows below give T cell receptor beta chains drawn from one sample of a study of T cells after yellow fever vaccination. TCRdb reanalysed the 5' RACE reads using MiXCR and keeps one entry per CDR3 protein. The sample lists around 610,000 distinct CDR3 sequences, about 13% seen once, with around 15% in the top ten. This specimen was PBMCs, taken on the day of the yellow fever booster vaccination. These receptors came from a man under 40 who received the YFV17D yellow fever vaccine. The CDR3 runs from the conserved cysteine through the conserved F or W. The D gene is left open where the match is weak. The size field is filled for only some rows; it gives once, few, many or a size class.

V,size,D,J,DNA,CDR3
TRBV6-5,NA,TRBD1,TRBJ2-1,TGTGCCAGCAGCCGTCCGGGACAGGGTATCAATGAGCAGTTCTTC,CASSRPGQGINEQFF
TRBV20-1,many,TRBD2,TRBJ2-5,TGCAGTGCCCCCAGGGGAGCGGGAGTACGTGAGACCCAGTACTTC,CSAPRGAGVRETQYF
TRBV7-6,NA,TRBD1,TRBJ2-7,TGTGCCAGCAGCCCTACAGGGGATCCCTACGAGCAGTACTTC,CASSPTGDPYEQYF
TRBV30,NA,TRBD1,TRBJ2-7,TGTGCCTGGAGTCTTGGACAGGGAGGCTACGAGCAGTACTTC,CAWSLGQGGYEQYF
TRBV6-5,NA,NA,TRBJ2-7,TGTGCCAGCAGTTACGGGCAGATCTACGAGCAGTACTTC,CASSYGQIYEQYF
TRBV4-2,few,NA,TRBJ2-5,TGTGCCAGCAGTGGGTTGGGACCTGCGGAGACCCAGTACTTC,CASSGLGPAETQYF
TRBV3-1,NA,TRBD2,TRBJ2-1,TGTGCCAGCAGCCAAGGGATACCGGGACTAGCGGATTACAATGAGCAGTTCTTC,CASSQGIPGLADYNEQFF
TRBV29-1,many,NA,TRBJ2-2,TGCAGCGTGGCAAGCCTAGCGAACACCGGGGAGCTGTTTTTT,CSVASLANTGELFF
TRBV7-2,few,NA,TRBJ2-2,TGTGCCAGCAGCTTATTCGATCCCACTTCCGGGGAGCTGTTTTTT,CASSLFDPTSGELFF
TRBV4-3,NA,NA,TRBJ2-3,TGCGCCAGCAGCCAAGGGAAACCGGGAGCACGGAGTACGCAGTATTTT,CASSQGKPGARSTQYF
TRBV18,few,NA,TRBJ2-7,TGTGCCAGCTCACCACAGGTTTGGGCGGGCTACGAGCAGTACTTC,CASSPQVWAGYEQYF
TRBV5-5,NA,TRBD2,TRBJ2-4,TGTGCCAGCAGCTTGTCCGGGACTAGCAGCGCGGCAAACATTCAGTACTTC,CASSLSGTSSAANIQYF
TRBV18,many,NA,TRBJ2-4,TGTGCCAGCTCACCGGTGGTAGGGTTGACCATTCAGTACTTC,CASSPVVGLTIQYF
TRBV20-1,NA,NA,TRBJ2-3,TGCAGTGCGTACGCAACAGGGTCTAGCACAGATACGCAGTATTTT,CSAYATGSSTDTQYF
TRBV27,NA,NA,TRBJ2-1,TGTGCCAGCAGTTCGGGCTGGAACTCCTACAATGAGCAGTTCTTC,CASSSGWNSYNEQFF
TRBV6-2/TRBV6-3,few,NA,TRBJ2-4,TGTGCCAGCAGTTCCCAGGGCGCCAGGGACATTCAGTACTTC,CASSSQGARDIQYF
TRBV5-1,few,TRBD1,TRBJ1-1,TGCGCCAGCAGCGAACGACAGGGGGACGCGGCTGAAGCTTTCTTT,CASSERQGDAAEAFF
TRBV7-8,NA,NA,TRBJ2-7,TGTGCCAGCAGCTTAGGTGGGCTGCATTCTTATTACGAGCAGTACTTC,CASSLGGLHSYYEQYF
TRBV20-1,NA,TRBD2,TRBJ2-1,TGCAGTGCTTACCCACTAGCGGGAGTCGGTGAGCAGTTCTTC,CSAYPLAGVGEQFF
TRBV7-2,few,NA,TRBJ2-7,TGTGCCAGCAGCTTAGGGGGACTGAGTGCCTACGAGCAGTACTTC,CASSLGGLSAYEQYF
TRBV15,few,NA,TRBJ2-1,TGTGCCACCAGCAGAGGAACGGGAAAAGGTGAGCAGTTCTTC,CATSRGTGKGEQFF
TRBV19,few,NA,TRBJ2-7,TGTGCCAGTAGTATAGCCCGGACAGAGAACTACGAGCAGTACTTC,CASSIARTENYEQYF
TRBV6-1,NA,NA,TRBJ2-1,TGTGCCAGCAAGGGCAGGGAGGCAAGCTCCTACAATGAGCAGTTCTTC,CASKGREASSYNEQFF
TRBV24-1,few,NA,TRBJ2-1,TGTGCCACCAGTGATGAGGGCTACAATGAGCAGTTCTTC,CATSDEGYNEQFF
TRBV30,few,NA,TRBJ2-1,TGTGCCTGGAACGAAGGGTCCTACAATGAGCAGTTCTTC,CAWNEGSYNEQFF
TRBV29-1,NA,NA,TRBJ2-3,TGCAGCATAAACACGGGTGATACGCAGTATTTT,CSINTGDTQYF
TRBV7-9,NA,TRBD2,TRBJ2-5,TGTGCCAGCACTTCCCCCCGGGGGGATCAAGAGACCCAGTACTTC,CASTSPRGDQETQYF
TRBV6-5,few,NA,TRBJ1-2,TGTGCCAGCAGTTACTCAGGCGGGGGAGAGGGCTACACCTTC,CASSYSGGGEGYTF
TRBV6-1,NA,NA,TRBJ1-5,TGTGCCAGCATGAAGGAGTTAAGTCAGCCCCAGCATTTT,CASMKELSQPQHF
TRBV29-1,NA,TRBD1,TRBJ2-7,TGCAGCGCCAATTTGGGGACAGGGTCGTCCGAGCAGTACTTC,CSANLGTGSSEQYF
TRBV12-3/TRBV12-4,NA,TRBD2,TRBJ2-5,TGTGCCAGCAGTTATCTTAGCGGGAAACCCCGGGAGACCCAGTACTTC,CASSYLSGKPRETQYF
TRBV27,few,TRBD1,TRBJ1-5,TGTGCCAGCAGTTTATCCGGGACAGGCAATCAGCCCCAGCATTTT,CASSLSGTGNQPQHF
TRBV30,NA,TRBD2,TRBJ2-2,TGTGCCTGGATAGGGGGACTAGAGGAGCTGTTTTTT,CAWIGGLEELFF
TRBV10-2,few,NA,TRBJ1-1,TGCGCCAGCAGGTCCGGCCTTGAAGCTTTCTTT,CASRSGLEAFF
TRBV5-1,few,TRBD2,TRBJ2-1,TGCGCCAGCAGCCCCGGGCATCCCCCGGGAGGGTCCTACAATGAGCAGTTCTTC,CASSPGHPPGGSYNEQFF
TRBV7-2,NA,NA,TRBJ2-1,TGTGCCAGCAGCTCCCGAGGCCGCCCCAACTCCTACAATGAGCAGTTCTTC,CASSSRGRPNSYNEQFF
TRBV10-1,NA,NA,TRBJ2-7,TGCGCCAGCAGCACGGAAAGCGAGCAGTACTTC,CASSTESEQYF
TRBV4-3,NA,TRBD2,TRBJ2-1,TGCGCCAGCAGCCAGTTCATACATCGCCCGGGACTAGCGGGAAGTAATGAGCAGTTCTTC,CASSQFIHRPGLAGSNEQFF
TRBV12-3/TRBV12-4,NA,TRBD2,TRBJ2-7,TGTGCCAGCAGCCCTAGGGGCGGGAGGGCCGAGCAGTACTTC,CASSPRGGRAEQYF
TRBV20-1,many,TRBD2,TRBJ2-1,TGCAGTGCTCCCGGGACTAGCAAACAGTTCTTC,CSAPGTSKQFF
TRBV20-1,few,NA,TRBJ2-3,TGCAGTGCTAGACGAGGGGGAGGGCTAGATACGCAGTATTTT,CSARRGGGLDTQYF
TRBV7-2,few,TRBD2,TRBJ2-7,TGTGCCAGCAGCCCAAAATTTGGCGGGAGCTACGAGCAGTACTTC,CASSPKFGGSYEQYF
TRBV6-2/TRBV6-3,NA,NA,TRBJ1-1,TGTGCCAGCAGTTTCAGGGCGAACACTGAAGCTTTCTTT,CASSFRANTEAFF
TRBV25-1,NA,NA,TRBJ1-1,TGTGCCAGCGGGCACAGGGTAGGTCACACTGAAGCTTTCTTT,CASGHRVGHTEAFF
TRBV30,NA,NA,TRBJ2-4,TGTGCCTGGAGTGTACCAGGGGCCAAAAACATTCAGTACTTC,CAWSVPGAKNIQYF
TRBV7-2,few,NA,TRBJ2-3,TGTGCCAGCAGAAGGAGCGGGTCAGATACGCAGTATTTT,CASRRSGSDTQYF